This record concerns one T cell receptor (beta chain) sequence. The sample belongs to a study of cytomegalovirus exposure and HLA in healthy donors. The CDR3 sequence is 17 residues long. CDR1 and CDR2 from the germline V gene are SGHTS and YDEGEE. V lost 0 bases to trimming and J lost 0 bases, with 14 bases between them. Amplification used 60 Vbeta primers and 13 Jbeta primers. Profiled with immunoSEQ multiplex PCR; TCRdb holds only in-frame clones, not every one. This sample has 97,000 or so clones, with roughly 83% found just once. The V call is TRBV5-8, the J call TRBJ2-3, with D possibly matching TRBD1 (5 bases). The sequence was collected from a man aged 35 to 55 in good health and CMV-seronegative. Sequences were obtained from PBMCs. The CDR3, as DNA: TGTGCCAGCAGCTTGGTCTTGGCAGGGCACAGCACAGATACGCAGTATTTT. Encoded protein: CASSLVLAGHSTDTQYF.